The entry below describes one T cell receptor (beta chain). Antigen specificity is unknown. The CDR3 contains 12 residues. J lost 11 bases, V lost 4 bases, and 7 bases had no gene match. CDR1 and CDR2 from the germline V gene are SEHNR and FQNEAQ (reference sequence). The source of the sample is a study of T cell repertoires in cytomegalovirus infection. About the study: Recently identified HLA-C-restricted CMV epitopes and well-studied HLA-B-restricted CMV epitopes were used by the study. Carrying CMV and the relevant HLA type showed in public TCR beta signatures.

The study's findings and limits: Summed frequency of public TCR beta families distinguished CMV carriers with the relevant HLA. HLA-C-restricted CMV-specific TCR beta clonotypes prevailed in the ex vivo response.

TCRdb itself ran the reads through MiXCR, one entry per CDR3 protein. Counted here are about 830,000 distinct CDR3 sequences, approximately 29% occurring once; the ten biggest clones make up 9.5% to 15%. This chain uses TRBV7-9 with TRBJ2-5, with 7 nucleotides matching TRBD1. This receptor was obtained from a human donor in good health (CMV status not recorded). Some clones in this sample may be carry-over from other donors' samples. Here the sequenced sample was cultured CD8+ T cells from PBMCs, taken from culture after CMV antigen stimulation. In DNA form, the CDR3 reads TGTGCCAGCAGCTCCACAGGACAGGAACAGTACTTC. Translated, it gives CASSSTGQEQYF.